These T cell receptor beta chains were read from a single sample in a study of Graves' ophthalmopathy and Graves' hyperthyroidism. TCRdb fed the multiplex PCR reads into MiXCR, producing one record per CDR3 protein. The profile shows over a million distinct CDR3 sequences, around a third of them singletons. The sequenced sample consisted of peripheral blood or thyroid tissue (not recorded which). These receptors all come from an adult man with Graves' hyperthyroidism. CDR3s include the opening cysteine and the closing phenylalanine or tryptophan. Each record gives: D gene, J gene, clone size, V gene, CDR3 protein, CDR3 DNA. A D gene is named only where the DNA matches it firmly. For some rows the clone size is stated as once, few or many, or as a class when expanded; others skip it.

>TRBD2|TRBJ2-2|-|TRBV15
CATSRGGLAEYELFF
TGTGCCACCAGCAGAGGTGGACTAGCGGAATACGAGCTGTTTTTT
>-|TRBJ2-7|few|TRBV9
CASSVAVGYEQYF
TGTGCCAGCAGCGTGGCCGTGGGCTACGAGCAGTACTTC
>-|TRBJ2-5|many|TRBV19
CASSGRAVGQETQYF
TGTGCCAGTAGCGGTCGGGCAGTCGGTCAAGAGACCCAGTACTTC
>-|TRBJ2-5|many|TRBV9
CASSAAGYEETQYF
TGTGCCAGCAGCGCCGCAGGGTACGAAGAGACCCAGTACTTC
>TRBD1|TRBJ1-2|many|TRBV4-3
CASSHGGTGGNYGYTF
TGCGCCAGCAGCCACGGGGGGACAGGGGGCAACTATGGCTACACCTTC
>-|TRBJ2-6|-|TRBV20-1
CSARIGNGANVLTF
TGCAGTGCTAGGATTGGGAATGGGGCCAACGTCCTGACTTTC
>TRBD1|TRBJ1-2|-|TRBV7-3
CASSLRRQGNYGYTF
TGTGCCAGCAGCTTAAGACGACAGGGCAACTATGGCTACACCTTC
>-|TRBJ1-5|-|TRBV7-2
CASSRDLPGQTSNQPQHF
TGTGCCAGCAGCCGAGATCTTCCTGGGCAGACTAGCAATCAGCCCCAGCATTTT
>TRBD2|TRBJ2-1|-|TRBV7-9
CASSLVLAGCNEQFF
TGTGCCAGCAGCTTAGTGCTAGCGGGCTGCAATGAGCAGTTCTTC
>-|TRBJ2-7|-|TRBV5-1
CASSPGGTGSGEQYF
TGCGCCAGCAGCCCAGGGGGGACTGGGTCAGGCGAGCAGTACTTC
>-|TRBJ1-5|many|TRBV19
CASSMGAGLQPQHF
TGTGCCAGTAGTATGGGGGCAGGCCTTCAGCCCCAGCATTTT
>-|TRBJ1-5|many|TRBV7-2
CASSLDGQHNQPQHF
TGTGCCAGCAGCTTAGACGGCCAGCATAATCAGCCCCAGCATTTT
>-|TRBJ2-5|many|TRBV20-1
CSASSWGGDFGETQYF
TGCAGTGCTAGTTCGTGGGGGGGCGATTTCGGAGAGACCCAGTACTTC
>-|TRBJ2-2|few|TRBV7-2
CASSRGGPIGELFF
TGTGCCAGCAGCCGAGGGGGACCGATCGGGGAGCTGTTTTTT
>TRBD1|TRBJ1-2|many|TRBV19
CASSINRGTYGYTF
TGTGCCAGTAGTATCAACAGGGGTACCTATGGCTACACCTTC
>-|TRBJ1-5|few|TRBV27
CASSAAGNLGQPQHF
TGTGCCAGCAGCGCGGCGGGGAACTTGGGACAGCCCCAGCATTTT
>-|TRBJ1-4|-|TRBV20-1
CSAHRVKEKLFF
TGCAGTGCTCACAGGGTAAAAGAAAAACTGTTTTTT
>-|TRBJ2-5|many|TRBV15
CATSWTEEETQYF
TGTGCCACCAGCTGGACAGAAGAAGAGACCCAGTACTTC
>-|TRBJ1-5|many|TRBV5-8
CASSLDIRLANQQPQHF
TGTGCCAGCAGCTTGGACATTAGATTGGCCAACCAACAGCCCCAGCATTTT
>TRBD1|TRBJ2-7|many|TRBV6-6
CASSSGQDREQYF
TGTGCCAGCAGCTCGGGACAGGACAGGGAGCAGTACTTC
>-|TRBJ2-7|many|TRBV7-9
CASSLSQGGHEQYF
TGTGCCAGCAGCTTAAGTCAGGGGGGACACGAGCAGTACTTC
>-|TRBJ2-1|few|TRBV5-1
CASSLDNEQFF
TGTGCCAGCAGCTTGGACAATGAGCAGTTCTTC
>TRBD1|TRBJ1-2|-|TRBV12-3/TRBV12-4
CASTPDRGVGYTF
TGTGCCAGCACCCCCGACAGGGGGGTCGGCTACACCTTC
>-|TRBJ2-5|few|TRBV10-3
CAISESGNQPQYF
TGTGCCATCAGTGAGTCGGGCAATCAGCCCCAGTACTTC
>TRBD1|TRBJ1-2|-|TRBV20-1
CSARGTGGDAYGYTF
TGCAGTGCACGTGGCACAGGGGGCGACGCCTATGGCTACACCTTC
>-|TRBJ1-2|many|TRBV19
CASSRSSVVGYGYTF
TGTGCCAGTAGTAGAAGCTCCGTTGTAGGGTATGGCTACACCTTC
>-|TRBJ1-3|few|TRBV5-5
CASSPLVGRDSGNTIYF
TGTGCCAGCAGCCCCCTGGTGGGTCGAGACTCTGGAAACACCATATATTTT
>-|TRBJ1-4|-|TRBV9
CASSVGQETVNEKLFF
TGTGCCAGCAGCGTAGGGCAGGAAACGGTTAATGAAAAACTGTTTTTT
>-|TRBJ2-5|few|TRBV30
CAWSVPWGTQETQYF
TGTGCCTGGAGTGTACCTTGGGGGACTCAAGAGACCCAGTACTTC
>-|TRBJ2-7|-|TRBV19
CATKGAGAGGDEQYF
TGTGCCACCAAAGGGGCTGGGGCGGGCGGCGACGAGCAGTACTTC
>TRBD1|TRBJ1-6|many|TRBV7-2
CASSLVQGGGSPLHF
TGTGCCAGCAGCTTAGTTCAGGGGGGTGGTTCACCCCTCCACTTT
>-|TRBJ1-6|-|TRBV2
CASSDQGRGYNSPLHF
TGTGCCAGCAGTGACCAGGGACGGGGATATAATTCACCCCTCCACTTT
>-|TRBJ2-7|many|TRBV20-1
CSAVESSYEQYF
TGCAGTGCTGTGGAGAGCTCCTACGAGCAGTACTTC
>-|TRBJ1-2|few|TRBV7-9
CASSLGGWTGGYTF
TGTGCCAGCAGTTTAGGGGGTTGGACCGGTGGCTACACCTTC
>-|TRBJ2-5|many|TRBV12-5
CASGLGSQETQYF
TGTGCTAGTGGTTTGGGCAGCCAAGAGACCCAGTACTTC
>-|TRBJ1-5|many|TRBV2
CASSEGLDNQPQHF
TGTGCCAGCAGTGAAGGACTGGACAATCAGCCCCAGCATTTT
>-|TRBJ2-5|many|TRBV7-8
CASSGGRLETQYF
TGTGCCAGCTCCGGGGGGCGCTTGGAGACCCAGTACTTC
>-|TRBJ2-2|few|TRBV25-1
CASSEGGYTGELFF
TGTGCCAGCAGTGAAGGCGGCTACACCGGGGAGCTGTTTTTT
>-|TRBJ1-4|many|TRBV7-8
CASSAVAGGRKLFF
TGTGCCAGCAGCGCCGTCGCCGGAGGGAGAAAACTGTTTTTT
>-|TRBJ2-7|-|TRBV20-1
CSARGGREEQYF
TGCAGTGCTAGAGGGGGCAGGGAAGAGCAGTACTTC
>-|TRBJ2-5|-|TRBV2
CASRPAQEAQYF
TGTGCCAGCCGGCCCGCACAAGAGGCCCAGTACTTC
>TRBD1|TRBJ2-7|once|TRBV10-3
CASRGTGGLNYEQYF
TGTGCCAGCAGGGGGACAGGGGGCCTTAACTACGAGCAGTACTTC
>TRBD1|TRBJ1-4|few|TRBV7-2
CASSQRLIGTVNEKLFF
TGTGCCAGCAGCCAGCGCCTTATCGGGACAGTTAATGAAAAACTGTTTTTT
>-|TRBJ1-2|few|TRBV3-1
CASSQDVDGLYGYTF
TGTGCCAGCAGCCAAGATGTTGACGGTCTCTATGGCTACACCTTC
>-|TRBJ1-6|-|TRBV10-3
CAISEGGGNNQPLHF
TGTGCCATCAGTGAAGGAGGGGGGAACAATCAGCCCCTCCACTTT
>-|TRBJ1-1|many|TRBV12-3/TRBV12-4
CASSRKVGEAFF
TGTGCCAGCAGTCGCAAGGTCGGTGAAGCTTTCTTT
>-|TRBJ1-1|-|TRBV12-3/TRBV12-4
CASTFFRTLGGPEAFF
TGTGCCAGCACTTTTTTCCGGACGTTGGGGGGTCCTGAAGCTTTCTTT
>TRBD1|TRBJ1-2|few|TRBV5-1
CASSSWGDRSDDYGYTF
TGCGCCAGCAGCTCGTGGGGGGACAGGAGTGACGACTATGGCTACACCTTC
>TRBD1|TRBJ2-7|-|TRBV12-3/TRBV12-4
CASSKTTGPYSYEQYF
TGTGCCAGCAGTAAAACGACAGGGCCCTACTCCTACGAGCAGTACTTC
>-|TRBJ1-4|many|TRBV20-1
CSARGQGTNEKLFF
TGCAGTGCTAGAGGCCAGGGAACTAATGAAAAACTGTTTTTT
>TRBD1|TRBJ1-1|-|TRBV25-1
CASSEGTGATEAFF
TGTGCCAGCAGTGAGGGTACAGGGGCCACTGAAGCTTTCTTT
>TRBD2|TRBJ2-7|many|TRBV4-1
CASSQDRRGAYEQYF
TGCGCCAGCAGCCAAGATAGGCGGGGGGCCTACGAGCAGTACTTC
>-|TRBJ1-4|many|TRBV29-1
CSVESGVSEKLFF
TGCAGCGTTGAATCAGGGGTCTCTGAAAAACTGTTTTTT
>-|TRBJ1-2|-|TRBV10-3
CASSEGVQVLNFNYGYTF
TGTGCCAGCAGTGAGGGGGTGCAAGTATTGAACTTTAACTATGGCTACACCTTC
>-|TRBJ1-2|few|TRBV7-9
CASSPMELRGGGYTF
TGTGCCAGCAGCCCCATGGAGCTCCGGGGCGGTGGCTACACCTTC